The 19 T cell receptor beta chains presented below share a single source sample, sequenced in a study of vaccination and CD4 T cells after COVID-19. Via MiXCR, TCRdb re-called the PCR reads, giving one row per CDR3 protein. The table shows about 30,000 distinct CDR3 sequences, with approximately 49% occurring only once. Time point given: late sampling 161 to 241 days after vaccination in a few convalescent patients. This material consisted of CD4+ T cells from blood, taken about 7 months after SARS-CoV-2 vaccination. These receptors originate from a human donor who had recovered from COVID-19.

V usage is TRBV6-2 or TRBV6-3 and J usage is TRBJ2-7, with 7 bases that match TRBD2. This CDR3 is built from 15 residues. Germline-derived CDR1 and CDR2 are MNHEY and SVGEGT. With V trimmed by 1 base and J by 6 bases, 9 bases remained unmatched. CDR3 in amino acids: CASSYFGGRSGEQYF. As DNA, the CDR3 is TGTGCCAGCAGTTACTTCGGCGGGAGATCCGGCGAGCAGTACTTC.

V and J are TRBV20-1 and TRBJ2-5; D gene ambiguous. Deletions cut 7 bases from V and 6 bases from J, with 21 bases between. Germline lookup yields CDR1 DFQATT and CDR2 SNEGSKA (reference sequence). CDR3 size: 14 residues. This CDR3 is CSVSERNPRKTQYF. The DNA of the CDR3 is TGCAGTGTATCGGAACGGAACCCGAGAAAGACCCAGTACTTC.

This sequence joins TRBV20-1 and TRBJ2-7; TRBD2 aligns across 8 bases. The CDR3 is 14 amino acids. After removal of 6 bases from V and 5 bases from J, the junction contained 12 bases not matched to a gene. CDR1 is DFQATT and CDR2 is SNEGSKA in the germline V gene (reference sequence). CDR3 amino acids: CSAPRDSGTNEQYF. Written as DNA, the CDR3 is TGCAGTGCCCCCCGGGATAGCGGGACGAACGAGCAGTACTTC.

This clonotype has more than one count but fewer than ten. This chain connects TRBV19 to TRBJ2-3; 9 bases map to TRBD2. This CDR3 comprises 15 residues. The junction had 8 bases not matched to a gene; V was cut back by 6 bases and J by 4 bases. CDR1 and CDR2 from the germline V gene are LNHDA and SQIVND (reference sequence). The DNA of the CDR3 is TGTGCCAGTAGCCCAATAGCGGGAGAGGCAGATACGCAGTATTTT. This translates into CASSPIAGEADTQYF.

The chain is built from TRBV27 and TRBJ2-1, with TRBD2 matching over 12 bases. The junction had 6 bases not matched to a gene; V was cut back by 3 bases and J by 3 bases. The CDR3 sequence is 17 residues long. Germline V gene lookup returns CDR1 MNHEY and CDR2 SMNVEV (reference sequence). CDR3 protein: CASSFELAGGFYNEQFF. Written as DNA, the CDR3 is TGTGCCAGCAGTTTCGAACTAGCGGGAGGATTCTACAATGAGCAGTTCTTC.

This clonotype was counted a few times. The chain employs TRBV20-1 and TRBJ1-1; a possible D gene is TRBD1 (6 bases). Trimming took 8 bases from V and 1 from J, leaving 11 bases between them. There are 12 residues in the CDR3. In germline, CDR1 is DFQATT, CDR2 SNEGSKA (reference sequence). CDR3: CSSGQRNTEAFF. For the CDR3, the DNA is TGCAGTTCGGGACAAAGGAACACTGAAGCTTTCTTT.

The V call is TRBV6-1, the J call TRBJ2-7; D gene ambiguous. Per germline, CDR1 MNHNS and CDR2 SASEGT. V gave up 6 bases and J gave up 7 bases, with 13 bases separating them. This CDR3 region has 12 residues. The CDR3 DNA is TGTGCCAGCAGCCTTGGGTACAATGAGCAGTACTTC. Its protein is CASSLGYNEQYF.

The gene calls are TRBV28 and TRBJ1-5, with D uncertain. CDR1 is MDHEN and CDR2 is SYDVKM in the germline V gene. This CDR3 comprises 18 residues. Trimming cost V 5 bases and J 2 bases, with 22 bases left between them. The CDR3 protein is CASSHQPLTRGGNQPQHF. CDR3 nucleotide sequence: TGTGCCAGCAGTCACCAACCTCTGACCCGGGGTGGCAATCAGCCCCAGCATTTT.

In its sample, this clonotype was seen a few times. The V gene is TRBV7-8, the J gene TRBJ2-4, with D uncertain. With 5 bases removed from V and 3 bases from J, the gap between germline ends came to 11 bases. The germline gives CDR1 SGHVS, CDR2 FQNEAQ. CDR3 length equals 14 residues. CDR3 bases: TGTGCCAGCAGCCCAACTGAAAGCAAAAACATTCAGTACTTC. This codes for CASSPTESKNIQYF. Complete variable domain (other parts from reference TRBV7-8 and TRBJ2-4): GAGVSQSPRYKVAKRGQDVALRCDPISGHVSLFWYQQALGQGPEFLTYFQNEAQLDKSGLPSDRFFAERPEGSVSTLKIQRTQQEDSAVYLCASSPTESKNIQYFGAGTRLSVL.

The chain joins TRBV19 to TRBJ2-7, with TRBD2 identical over 11 bases. The CDR3 runs 15 residues. With 4 bases clipped from V and 1 base from J, the junction kept 3 bases outside the gene matches. Germline loops: CDR1 LNHDA, CDR2 SQIVND (reference sequence). The CDR3 region is CASSRLAGSSYEQYF. The CDR3, as DNA: TGTGCCAGTAGTAGACTAGCGGGATCTTCCTACGAGCAGTACTTC.

This clonotype was seen only a few times. The chain has TRBV5-4 and TRBJ2-5, with 13 positions matching TRBD2. CDR1 and CDR2 from the germline V gene are SGHNT and YYREEE (reference sequence). The CDR3 totals 16 residues. V shed 3 bases, J shed 0 bases, and the junction held 2 bases outside the gene matches. CDR3 coding DNA: TGTGCCAGCAGCTCTGGGACTAGCGGGAACCAAGAGACCCAGTACTTC. It is translated as CASSSGTSGNQETQYF.

CDR3 protein: CASSPRAKGLAKNIQYF. The CDR3 coding sequence is TGTGCCAGCAGCCCAAGGGCTAAAGGTTTAGCCAAAAACATTCAGTACTTC. J is TRBJ2-4 and V is TRBV7-8; no definite D call. The germline V and J ends were trimmed by 5 bases and 0 bases, with 17 bases remaining between them. There are 17 residues in the CDR3. Germline V gene lookup returns CDR1 SGHVS and CDR2 FQNEAQ.

This clonotype came up a few times. This chain uses TRBV4-1 with TRBJ2-7; 7 nucleotides line up with TRBD2. Germline lookup yields CDR1 MGHRA and CDR2 YSYEKL. This CDR3 comprises 15 residues. V was clipped by 4 bases and J by 6 bases; unmatched bases: 12. DNA of the CDR3: TGCGCCAGCAGCCGGGCTAGCGGTAGCCCCTTCGAGCAGTACTTC. Amino acids: CASSRASGSPFEQYF.

The V gene is TRBV5-8, the J gene TRBJ2-5; 7 bases line up with TRBD2. The CDR3 runs to 15 residues. V was clipped by 2 bases and J by 5 bases; unmatched bases: 9. From germline, CDR1 is SGHTS and CDR2 YDEGEE. The CDR3 sequence is CASSLGANGGETQYF. Here the CDR3 DNA reads TGTGCCAGCAGCTTAGGTGCCAACGGGGGGGAGACCCAGTACTTC.

The rearrangement joins TRBV2 to TRBJ2-1; 11 bases map to TRBD2. V shed 6 bases, J shed 3 bases, and the junction held 4 bases outside the gene matches. Germline V lookup: CDR1 SNHLY, CDR2 FYNNEI. CDR3 length equals 15 residues. The CDR3 loop is CASRKTSGSYNEQFF. CDR3 nucleotide sequence: TGTGCCAGCAGAAAAACTAGCGGGAGCTACAATGAGCAGTTCTTC. The variable domain in full, completed from reference TRBV2 and TRBJ2-1, reads EPEVTQTPSHQVTQMGQEVILRCVPISNHLYFYWYRQILGQKVEFLVSFYNNEISEKSEIFDDQFSVERPDGSNFTLKIRSTKLEDSAMYFCASRKTSGSYNEQFFGPGTRLTVL.

The CDR3: CASSWEVTGDSNQPQHF. CDR3 nucleotides: TGTGCCAGCAGCTGGGAGGTGACAGGGGACAGCAATCAGCCCCAGCATTTT. V gene TRBV6-1 combines with J gene TRBJ1-5, with TRBD1 matching 8 bases. In germline, CDR1 is MNHNS, CDR2 SASEGT. Trimming took 6 bases from V and 1 from J; bases not matched to a gene: 11. This CDR3 spans 17 amino acids.

The chain uses TRBV24-1 and TRBJ2-3; possibly TRBD2 for D (5 bases). The V end lost 4 bases, the J end lost 4 bases, and 11 bases lay between the germline ends. The CDR3 is 14 residues long. CDR1 KGHDR and CDR2 SFDVKD come from the germline V gene. The CDR3 sequence is CATSEISGADTQYF. CDR3 in DNA: TGTGCCACCAGTGAAATAAGCGGCGCAGATACGCAGTATTTT.

The chain carries TRBV6-1 and TRBJ1-5, with 8 nucleotides matching TRBD1. The J segment lost 6 bases and the V segment lost 8 bases, leaving 6 bases of the junction unmatched. Germline lookup yields CDR1 MNHNS and CDR2 SASEGT. The CDR3 spans 13 residues. CDR3 in DNA: TGTGCCAGCCTGGACAGGGAGGGTCAGCCCCAGCATTTT. It encodes CASLDREGQPQHF.

The V gene is TRBV6-1, the J gene TRBJ2-3; TRBD1 matches 10 bases. CDR1 MNHNS and CDR2 SASEGT come from the germline V gene. CDR3 length equals 18 residues. The trim removed 7 bases at V and 3 bases at J, leaving 16 bases unmatched. The CDR3 protein is CASNRRSGGTGATDTQYF. CDR3 coding DNA: TGTGCCAGCAACCGAAGGTCGGGCGGGACAGGGGCAACAGATACGCAGTATTTT.